This paragraph covers one TCR beta chain sequence. The target antigen is unknown. These data come from a study of cytomegalovirus exposure and HLA in healthy donors. Findings and limits, study-wide: A missense variant in DCLRE1C was later tied to TCR beta V- and J-gene trimming. What TCR beta sequences reportedly achieved was accurate prediction of HLA-A and HLA-B alleles in most subjects. Cytomegalovirus association was listed for approximately 160 TCR beta chains. When analyzed later, the rates of TCR association showed variation by HLA locus, with DRB1 the most and HLA-C the fewest.

V was trimmed by 3 bases and J by 3 bases, leaving 11 bases between them. The V gene's germline CDR1 is SGHTA and CDR2 FQGNSA. The CDR3 loop spans 14 amino acids. Use of 60 Vbeta and 13 Jbeta primers characterized the PCR. Profiling relied on immunoSEQ multiplex PCR, and the TCRdb table lists in-frame clones only, not all of them. Of tens of thousands of clones in the sample, over 65% are singletons; the top ten hold more than 15%. Sequenced input: PBMCs. This receptor was obtained from a man aged 50 to 59 in good health and CMV-seropositive. V usage is TRBV7-2 and J usage is TRBJ2-5; maybe TRBD2 (5 bases). CDR3 coding DNA: TGTGCCAGCAGCTTTGGCGGGCGGGAAGAGACCCAGTACTTC. The encoded protein is CASSFGGREETQYF. The entire variable domain, with the rest obtained from reference TRBV7-2 and TRBJ2-5, is as follows: GAGVSQSPSNKVTEKGKDVELRCDPISGHTALYWYRQSLGQGLEFLIYFQGNSAPDKSGLPSDRFSAERTGGSVSTLTIQRTQQEDSAVYLCASSFGGREETQYFGPGTRLLVL.